This passage covers 17 T cell receptor beta chains from one sample sequenced in a study of memory CD4+ T cells and cytomegalovirus serostatus. The sort gate was single viable CD3+CD4+CD8-CD45RO+ cells for memory CD4+ T cells. Method: immunoSEQ multiplex PCR; TCRdb's copy keeps in-frame clones and lacks some. The sample includes 50,000 to 75,000 clones, around 86% of them seen just once. Input material: memory CD4+ T cells from blood. These receptors were collected from an adult in good health and CMV-seronegative.

The rearrangement links TRBV2 to TRBJ2-7; possibly TRBD2 for D (6 bases). Germline values: CDR1 SNHLY, CDR2 FYNNEI. Trimming left V 4 bases short and J 3 bases short, with 13 bases between. This CDR3 spans 14 amino acids. CDR3 sequence reads: CASSVDSGYYEQYF. In DNA, the CDR3 is TGTGCCAGCAGTGTTGATAGCGGTTACTACGAGCAGTACTTC.

The chain is built from TRBV9 and TRBJ2-1, with D perhaps TRBD1 (6 bases). CDR1 SGDLS and CDR2 YYNGEE come from the germline V gene. V lost 4 bases and J lost 4, with 9 bases in between. CDR3 size: 13 residues. The CDR3 region has the DNA TGTGCCAGCAGCTATGGGACATACAATGAGCAGTTCTTC. Its translation: CASSYGTYNEQFF.

This chain uses TRBV11-2 with TRBJ2-2; 11 bases agree with TRBD2. CDR3 size: 16 residues. With 4 bases clipped from V and 5 bases from J, the junction kept 6 bases outside the gene matches. Germline V gene data show CDR1 as SGHAT and CDR2 as FQNNGV. CDR3 DNA sequence: TGTGCCAGCAGCTCCCTAGCGGGGGGCCCAACCGGGGAGCTGTTTTTT. Translating gives CASSSLAGGPTGELFF.

The V gene is TRBV6-5, the J gene TRBJ2-1; D is unresolved. Trimming left V 4 bases short and J 10 bases short, with 14 bases between. CDR1 is MNHEY, CDR2 SVGAGI, per germline. The length of the CDR3 is 13 residues. The CDR3 DNA reads as TGTGCCAGCAGTTCAGCAGGAGATGCCGAGCAGTTCTTC. It yields the protein CASSSAGDAEQFF.

The genes are TRBV27 and TRBJ1-3, with 7 nucleotides matching TRBD1. The CDR3 consists of 14 residues. Germline loops: CDR1 MNHEY, CDR2 SMNVEV (reference sequence). J was trimmed by 4 bases and V by 3 bases; bases with no gene match: 3. CDR3 sequence (DNA): TGTGCCAGCAGTTTGAAGGGGGCGGGAAACACCATATATTTT. It encodes CASSLKGAGNTIYF.

The chain couples TRBV11-2 to TRBJ2-7; D gene ambiguous. CDR1 is SGHAT and CDR2 is FQNNGV in the germline V gene. The CDR3 runs to 13 residues. Trimming left V 4 bases short and J 2 bases short, with 9 bases between. The CDR3 is CASSSLFTYEQYF. The CDR3 DNA sequence: TGTGCCAGCAGCTCACTTTTTACCTACGAGCAGTACTTC.

As to this clone: At one of its ends the junction is not consistent with the germline gene, which may arise from a read error. This chain joins TRBV10-3 and TRBJ2-7; the match to TRBD1 covers 8 bases. There are 13 residues in the CDR3. Germline CDR1 reads ENHRY; CDR2 reads SYGVKD. The CDR3 spells CAMSGTGPYEQYF. CDR3 DNA sequence: TGTGCCATGAGTGGGACAGGACCTTACGAGCAGTACTTC.

The chain combines TRBV28 with TRBJ1-2; 8 bases align to TRBD1. Germline lookup yields CDR1 MDHEN and CDR2 SYDVKM. This CDR3 spans 15 amino acids. With 3 bases clipped from V and 8 bases from J, the junction kept 11 bases outside the gene matches. This chain's CDR3 is CASSFGRGLTYGYTF. The CDR3 DNA reads as TGTGCCAGCAGTTTCGGCAGGGGGCTAACGTACGGCTACACCTTC.

This sequence joins TRBV28 and TRBJ1-5; D might be TRBD1 (5 bases). From germline, CDR1 is MDHEN and CDR2 SYDVKM. Trimming removed 5 bases from V and 0 bases from J, with 11 bases in between. The CDR3 has 15 residues. CDR3 in DNA: TGTGCCAGCAGTGATACGCAGGGTAGCAATCAGCCCCAGCATTTT. Protein product: CASSDTQGSNQPQHF. The full variable domain, its missing parts supplied by reference TRBV28 and TRBJ1-5, is DVKVTQSSRYLVKRTGEKVFLECVQDMDHENMFWYRQDPGLGLRLIYFSYDVKMKEKGDIPEGYSVSREKKERFSLILESASTNQTSMYLCASSDTQGSNQPQHFGDGTRLSIL.

V is TRBV7-6 and J is TRBJ2-7; 12 positions agree with TRBD2. Unmatched junction bases numbered 5, after V lost 3 bases and J lost 8 bases. The CDR3 is 14 residues long. Per the germline V gene, CDR1 is SGHVS and CDR2 is FNYEAQ. The CDR3 coding sequence is TGTGCCAGCAGCTTGACTAGCGGGAGAACCCAGCAGTACTTC. This gives the protein CASSLTSGRTQQYF.

This clone was detected a few times. The chain joins TRBV6-6 to TRBJ2-1; TRBD1 aligns across 9 bases. The CDR3 is 15 residues long. Per germline, CDR1 MNHNY and CDR2 SVGAGI (reference sequence). Unmatched junction bases numbered 5, after V lost 6 bases and J lost 2 bases. CDR3 sequence reads: CASRYRDRAYNEQFF. The CDR3 bases are TGTGCCAGCAGATACCGGGACAGGGCCTACAATGAGCAGTTCTTC.

The V gene is TRBV28, the J gene TRBJ2-6, with 9 bases that match TRBD1. In germline, CDR1 is MDHEN, CDR2 SYDVKM. With 5 bases clipped from V and 0 bases from J, the junction kept 8 bases outside the gene matches. The CDR3 loop spans 18 amino acids. The CDR3 loop is CASSPSGTGISGANVLTF. The CDR3 nucleotides are TGTGCCAGCAGTCCATCCGGGACAGGGATCTCTGGGGCCAACGTCCTGACTTTC.

The chain has TRBV19 and TRBJ2-7, with 7 bases that match TRBD1. Losses at the gene ends were 4 bases for V and 0 bases for J; bases not matched to a gene: 6. The CDR3 length is 15 residues. Germline CDR1 and CDR2: LNHDA and SQIVND (reference sequence). CDR3 coding DNA: TGTGCCAGTAGTAACCGGGACAGTAACTCCTACGAGCAGTACTTC. Residues: CASSNRDSNSYEQYF.

In its sample, this clone was seen once. The chain joins TRBV13 to TRBJ2-3, with a tentative D call TRBD2 (5 bases). Per germline, CDR1 PRHDT and CDR2 FYEKMQ (reference sequence). The V and J ends lost 5 bases and 0 bases respectively, with 15 bases between them. The CDR3 totals 16 residues. CDR3 in amino acids: CASSPLWGASTDTQYF. CDR3 in DNA: TGTGCCAGCAGCCCACTTTGGGGAGCTAGCACAGATACGCAGTATTTT.

The sample holds one count of this clone. The chain uses TRBV6-6 and TRBJ1-2; D is possibly TRBD1 (5 bases). Looked up from germline, CDR1 is MNHNY and CDR2 is SVGAGI (reference sequence). Trimming stripped 7 bases from V and 0 bases from J, with 9 bases between. This CDR3 spans 13 amino acids. The CDR3 sequence is CASTVDTNYGYTF. The DNA of the CDR3 is TGTGCCAGCACAGTGGACACTAACTATGGCTACACCTTC.

The CDR3 DNA reads TGCGCCAGCAGCTTGTTAGCGGGAACCTACGAGCAGTACTTC. Amino acid sequence: CASSLLAGTYEQYF. The chain recombines TRBV5-1 with TRBJ2-7; 8 positions match TRBD2. The V gene end was trimmed by 1 base and the J gene end by 2 bases; junction bases not matched to a gene: 2. Germline V gene sequence: CDR1 SGHRS, CDR2 YFSETQ. The CDR3 contains 14 residues. The whole variable domain, filled in from reference TRBV5-1 and TRBJ2-7, reads KAGVTQTPRYLIKTRGQQVTLSCSPISGHRSVSWYQQTPGQGLQFLFEYFSETQRNKGNFPGRFSGRQFSNSRSEMNVSTLELGDSALYLCASSLLAGTYEQYFGPGTRLTVT.

The rearrangement uses TRBV27 and TRBJ2-7; 8 positions agree with TRBD2. The germline V gene has CDR1 MNHEY and CDR2 SMNVEV (reference sequence). Trimming removed 0 bases from V and 6 bases from J; junction bases left unmatched: 10. This CDR3 region has 16 residues. The CDR3 sequence is CASSLSIAGLGSEQYF. CDR3 nucleotides: TGTGCCAGCAGTTTATCTATCGCGGGACTAGGGTCCGAGCAGTACTTC.